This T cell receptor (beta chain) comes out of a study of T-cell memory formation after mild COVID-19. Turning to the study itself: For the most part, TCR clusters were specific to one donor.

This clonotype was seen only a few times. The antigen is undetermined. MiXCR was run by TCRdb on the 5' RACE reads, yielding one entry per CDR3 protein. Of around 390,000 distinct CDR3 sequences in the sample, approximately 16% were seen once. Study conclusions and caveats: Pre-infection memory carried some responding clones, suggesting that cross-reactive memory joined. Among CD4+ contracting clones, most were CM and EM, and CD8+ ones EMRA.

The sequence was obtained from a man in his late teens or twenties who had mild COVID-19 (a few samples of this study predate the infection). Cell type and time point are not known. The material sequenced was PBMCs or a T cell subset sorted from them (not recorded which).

The CDR3 nucleotides read TGCGCCAGCAGCCTCCGGGGCCCGGACACCGGGGAGCTGTTTTTT. This translates into CASSLRGPDTGELFF. This chain uses TRBV4-1 with TRBJ2-2, with D possibly called TRBD1 or TRBD2 (5 bases each). V lost 4 bases and J lost 3, with 12 bases in between. CDR3 length equals 15 residues. Germline V gene sequence: CDR1 MGHRA, CDR2 YSYEKL.